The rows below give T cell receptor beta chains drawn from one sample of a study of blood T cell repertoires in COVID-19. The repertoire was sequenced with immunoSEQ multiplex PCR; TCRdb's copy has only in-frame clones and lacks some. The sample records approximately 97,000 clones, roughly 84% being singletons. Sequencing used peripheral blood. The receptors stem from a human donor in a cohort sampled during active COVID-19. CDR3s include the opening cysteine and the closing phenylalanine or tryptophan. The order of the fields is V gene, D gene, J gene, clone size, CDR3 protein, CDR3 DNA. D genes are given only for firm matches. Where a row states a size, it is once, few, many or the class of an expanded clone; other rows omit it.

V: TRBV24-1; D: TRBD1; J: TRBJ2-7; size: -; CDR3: CATSDPTGVQYF; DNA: TGTGCCACCAGTGATCCGACAGGGGTGCAGTACTTC
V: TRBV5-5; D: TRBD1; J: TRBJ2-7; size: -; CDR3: CATGRTTGSYEQYF; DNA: TGTGCCACCGGTAGAACGACAGGGTCCTACGAGCAGTACTTC
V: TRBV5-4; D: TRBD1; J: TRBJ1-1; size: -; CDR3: CASSSRDREAEAFF; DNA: TGTGCCAGCAGCTCCCGGGACAGGGAGGCTGAAGCTTTCTTT
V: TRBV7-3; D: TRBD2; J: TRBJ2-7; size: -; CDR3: CASSLTGLAGDYEQYF; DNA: TGTGCCAGCAGCTTAACGGGACTAGCGGGGGACTACGAGCAGTACTTC
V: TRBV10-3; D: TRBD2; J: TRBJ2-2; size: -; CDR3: CAISESVAGANTGELFF; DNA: TGTGCCATCAGTGAGTCCGTAGCGGGGGCGAACACCGGGGAGCTGTTTTTT
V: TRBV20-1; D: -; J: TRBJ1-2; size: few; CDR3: CSASQRVWNGYTF; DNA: TGCAGTGCTAGTCAACGGGTTTGGAATGGCTACACCTTC
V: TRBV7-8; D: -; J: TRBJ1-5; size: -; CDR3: CASSLGRGVINQPQHF; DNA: TGTGCCAGCAGCTTAGGGAGGGGAGTGATTAATCAGCCCCAGCATTTT
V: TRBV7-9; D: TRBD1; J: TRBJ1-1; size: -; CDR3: CASSLTGGYTEAFF; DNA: TGTGCCAGCAGCTTAACAGGGGGATACACTGAAGCTTTCTTT
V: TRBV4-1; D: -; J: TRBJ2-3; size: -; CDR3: CASSQDPDFPTQYF; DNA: TGCGCCAGCAGCCAAGACCCGGACTTTCCTACGCAGTATTTT
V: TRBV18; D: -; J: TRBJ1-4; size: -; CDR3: CASSPTEGRSTNEKLFF; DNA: TGTGCCAGCTCACCAACGGAGGGACGTTCAACTAATGAAAAACTGTTTTTT
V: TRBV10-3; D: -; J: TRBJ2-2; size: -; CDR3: CAISESVWRGPGELFF; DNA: TGTGCCATCAGTGAGTCGGTTTGGAGGGGGCCCGGGGAGCTGTTTTTT
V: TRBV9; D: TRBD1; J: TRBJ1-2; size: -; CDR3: CASRSRDRVGYTF; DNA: TGTGCCAGCCGGTCCCGGGACAGGGTCGGCTACACCTTC
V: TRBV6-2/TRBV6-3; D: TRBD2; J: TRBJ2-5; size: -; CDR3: CASSYPAGRETQYF; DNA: TGTGCCAGCAGTTATCCAGCGGGGAGAGAGACCCAGTACTTC
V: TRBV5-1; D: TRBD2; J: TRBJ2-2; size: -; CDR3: CASSLVAGESTGELFF; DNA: TGCGCCAGCAGCTTGGTTGCGGGGGAAAGTACCGGGGAGCTGTTTTTT
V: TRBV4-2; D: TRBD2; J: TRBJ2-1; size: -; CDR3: CASSQELAGSYNEQFF; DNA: TGTGCCAGCAGCCAGGAACTAGCGGGGTCCTACAATGAGCAGTTCTTC
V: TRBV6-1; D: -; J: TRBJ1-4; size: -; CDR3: CASSERARGEKLFF; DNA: TGTGCCAGCAGTGAACGAGCCCGGGGAGAAAAACTGTTTTTT
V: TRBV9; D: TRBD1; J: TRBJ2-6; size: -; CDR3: CASRPGQGFSGANVLTF; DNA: TGTGCCAGCCGACCGGGACAGGGATTCTCTGGGGCCAACGTCCTGACTTTC
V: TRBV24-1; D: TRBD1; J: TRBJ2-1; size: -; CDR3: CATSDTTGTGRLNEQFF; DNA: TGTGCCACCAGTGATACCACCGGGACAGGGCGGTTGAATGAGCAGTTCTTC
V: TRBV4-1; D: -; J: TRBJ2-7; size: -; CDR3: CASSQGRSRVSSEQYF; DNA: TGCGCCAGCAGCCAAGGACGCAGCAGGGTGTCTAGCGAGCAGTACTTC
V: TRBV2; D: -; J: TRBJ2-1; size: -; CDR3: CASVSKRGSSYNEQFF; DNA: TGTGCCAGCGTTTCCAAACGGGGGAGCTCCTACAATGAGCAGTTCTTC
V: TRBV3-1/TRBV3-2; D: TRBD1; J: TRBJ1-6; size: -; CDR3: CASSQVGQGRSPLHF; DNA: TGTGCCAGCAGCCAAGTAGGACAGGGCCGTTCACCCCTCCACTTT
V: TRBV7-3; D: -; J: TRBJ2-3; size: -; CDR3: CASSMRGDTQYF; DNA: TGTGCCAGCAGCATGCGAGGAGATACGCAGTATTTT
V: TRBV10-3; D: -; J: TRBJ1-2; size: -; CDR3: CAIRPAMRHWPNYGYTF; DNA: TGTGCCATCAGACCCGCTATGAGGCATTGGCCTAACTATGGCTACACCTTC
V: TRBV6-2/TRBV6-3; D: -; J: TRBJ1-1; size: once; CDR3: CASSRGDYNTEAFF; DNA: TGTGCCAGCAGTCGAGGGGACTATAACACTGAAGCTTTCTTT
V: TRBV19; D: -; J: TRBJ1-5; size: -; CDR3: CASSYSEYSNQPQHF; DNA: TGTGCCAGTAGTTACTCCGAATATAGCAATCAGCCCCAGCATTTT
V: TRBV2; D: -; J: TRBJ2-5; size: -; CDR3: CASSGAPGGRQETQYF; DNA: TGTGCCAGCAGTGGCGCACCGGGGGGCAGACAAGAGACCCAGTACTTC
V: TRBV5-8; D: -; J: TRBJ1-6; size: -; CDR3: CASSHRASPLHF; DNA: TGTGCCAGCAGCCACAGGGCTTCACCCCTCCACTTT
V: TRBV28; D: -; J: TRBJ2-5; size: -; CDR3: CASSLTSGETQYF; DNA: TGTGCCAGCAGTTTAACCTCCGGGGAGACCCAGTACTTC
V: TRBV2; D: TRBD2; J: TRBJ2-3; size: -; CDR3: CASRASGGIDTQYF; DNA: TGTGCCAGCAGGGCTAGCGGGGGGATAGATACGCAGTATTTT
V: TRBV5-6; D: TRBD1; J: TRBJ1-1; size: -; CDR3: CASSYTGARLTAEAFF; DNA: TGTGCCAGCAGCTACACAGGGGCCCGGTTGACGGCGGAAGCTTTCTTT
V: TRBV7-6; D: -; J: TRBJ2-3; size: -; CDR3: CASSLALGVATDTQYF; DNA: TGTGCCAGCAGCTTAGCGCTTGGAGTAGCAACAGATACGCAGTATTTT
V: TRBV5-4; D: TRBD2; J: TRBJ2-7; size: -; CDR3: CASSPDGGIREQYF; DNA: TGTGCCAGCAGCCCGGACGGGGGGATACGCGAGCAGTACTTC
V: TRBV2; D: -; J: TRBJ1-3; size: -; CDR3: CASSPSRGGNTIYF; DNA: TGTGCCAGCAGCCCATCTCGGGGTGGAAACACCATATATTTT
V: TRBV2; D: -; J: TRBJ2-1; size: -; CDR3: CASSGQGPYNEQFF; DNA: TGTGCCAGCAGTGGTCAGGGTCCCTACAATGAGCAGTTCTTC
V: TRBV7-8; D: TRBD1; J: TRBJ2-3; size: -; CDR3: CASSPGLVRGFTDTQYF; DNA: TGTGCCAGCAGCCCCGGACTGGTCAGGGGGTTCACAGATACGCAGTATTTT
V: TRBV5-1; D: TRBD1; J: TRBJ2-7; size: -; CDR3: CASSSPGQNYEQYF; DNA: TGCGCCAGCAGCTCCCCGGGACAGAACTACGAGCAGTACTTC
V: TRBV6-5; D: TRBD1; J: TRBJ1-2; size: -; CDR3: CASSSYRGRYGYTF; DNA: TGTGCCAGCAGTAGTTACAGGGGGAGGTATGGCTACACCTTC
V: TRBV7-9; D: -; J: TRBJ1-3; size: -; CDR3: CASSQNSGNTIYF; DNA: TGTGCCAGCAGCCAGAACTCTGGAAACACCATATATTTT
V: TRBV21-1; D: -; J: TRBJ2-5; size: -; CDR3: CASSNTVDRVREQETQYF; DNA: TGTGCCAGCAGCAATACCGTGGACAGGGTGAGAGAGCAAGAGACCCAGTACTTC
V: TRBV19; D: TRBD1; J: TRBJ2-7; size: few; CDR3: CASKMSSGGYNEQYF; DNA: TGTGCCAGTAAAATGTCGTCAGGGGGCTACAACGAGCAGTACTTC
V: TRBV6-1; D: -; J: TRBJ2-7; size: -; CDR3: CASSEEIRPISYEQYF; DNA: TGTGCCAGCAGTGAAGAGATCCGCCCGATCAGCTACGAGCAGTACTTC
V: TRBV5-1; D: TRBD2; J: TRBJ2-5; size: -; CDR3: CASTVTSGGHETQYF; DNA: TGCGCCAGCACCGTGACTAGCGGGGGGCACGAGACCCAGTACTTC
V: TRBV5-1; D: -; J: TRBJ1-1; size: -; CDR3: CASSLGGLRVAEAFF; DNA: TGCGCCAGCAGCTTGGGGGGCCTCCGGGTGGCTGAAGCTTTCTTT
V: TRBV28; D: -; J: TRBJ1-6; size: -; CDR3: CASSLPWRDNSPLHF; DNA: TGTGCCAGCAGTTTACCGTGGAGGGATAATTCACCCCTCCACTTT
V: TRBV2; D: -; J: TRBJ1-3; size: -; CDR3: CASSQTIADGNTIYF; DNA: TGTGCCAGCAGTCAAACTATCGCGGATGGAAACACCATATATTTT
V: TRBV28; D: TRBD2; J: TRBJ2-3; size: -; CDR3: CASSLSSGGAGDTQYF; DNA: TGTGCCAGCAGTTTATCTAGCGGGGGGGCAGGTGATACGCAGTATTTT
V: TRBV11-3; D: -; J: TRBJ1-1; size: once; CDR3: CASSLEWRDPEAFF; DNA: TGTGCCAGCAGCTTAGAATGGAGGGACCCTGAAGCTTTCTTT
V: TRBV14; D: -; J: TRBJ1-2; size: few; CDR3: CASSQSPPSGIFTYGYTF; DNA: TGTGCCAGCAGCCAATCCCCACCATCAGGGATTTTCACCTATGGCTACACCTTC
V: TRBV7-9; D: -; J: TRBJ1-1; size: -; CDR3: CASSLGSELNTEAFF; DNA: TGTGCCAGCAGCTTAGGGTCTGAGCTAAACACTGAAGCTTTCTTT
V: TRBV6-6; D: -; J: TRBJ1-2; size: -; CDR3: CASSFPTWLREKGYTF; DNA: TGTGCCAGCAGTTTCCCCACGTGGTTGAGGGAAAAAGGCTACACCTTC
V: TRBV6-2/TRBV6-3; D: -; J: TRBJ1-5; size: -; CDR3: CASSDSYQPQHF; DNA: TGTGCCAGCAGTGACAGTTATCAGCCCCAGCATTTT
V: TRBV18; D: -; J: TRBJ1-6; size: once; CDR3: CASSPSQGSNSPLHF; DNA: TGTGCCAGCTCACCATCACAGGGCTCTAATTCACCCCTCCACTTT
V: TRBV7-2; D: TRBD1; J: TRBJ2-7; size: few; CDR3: CASSFGTGGSYEQYF; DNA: TGTGCCAGCAGCTTCGGGACAGGGGGCTCCTACGAGCAGTACTTC
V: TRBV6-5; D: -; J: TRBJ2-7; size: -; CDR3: CASSYSTRGLYEQYF; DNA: TGTGCCAGCAGTTACTCGACCAGGGGCCTTTACGAGCAGTACTTC
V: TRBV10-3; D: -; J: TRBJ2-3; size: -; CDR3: CAISDHRDFLGDTQYF; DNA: TGTGCCATCAGTGACCACCGGGACTTCTTGGGGGATACGCAGTATTTT
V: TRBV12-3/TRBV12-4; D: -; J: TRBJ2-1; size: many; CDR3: CASRFRETNEQFF; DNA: TGTGCCAGCCGGTTCCGTGAGACTAATGAGCAGTTCTTC
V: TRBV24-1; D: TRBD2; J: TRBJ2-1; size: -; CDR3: CATSTTTSGARRSYNEQFF; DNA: TGTGCCACCAGTACTACGACTAGCGGGGCTAGAAGGTCCTACAATGAGCAGTTCTTC